This TCR beta chain emerged from a study of cytomegalovirus exposure and HLA in healthy donors (dated by TCRdb to the late 2010s). Context from the whole study: An earlier analysis of some 620 of the donors reported 276 Gb of sequence data and some 110 million unique TCR beta sequences obtained from around 180 million T cells. Of the roughly 410 genotyped donors, 65% to 90% were placed in the genetic ancestry cluster associated with self-reported Caucasian donors. Class I and class II HLA loci were covered by the typing at four-digit resolution. The study combined high-throughput TCR immunosequencing, statistical association of individual TCRs with disease status, and machine learning to predict cytomegalovirus infection status. Using immunosequencing, the study profiled T cell repertoires from about 650 subjects and related those repertoires to cytomegalovirus serostatus. A later genetic analysis used genome-wide SNP genotypes for about 65% of the roughly 670 donors, treating that subset as a discovery cohort. An early release covering roughly 600 HLA-typed donors comprised 300 to 350 gigabases of sequencing data and around 80 million unique TCR sequences. The study aimed to test whether signatures of past pathogen exposure could be identified by cataloging public T cell receptors. In a later analysis, previously published TCR beta repertoires from roughly 710 donors were re-analyzed and high-resolution HLA genotyping was added so that TCR occurrence patterns could be studied. In the later analysis, no new phenotypic data were used to find candidate immune exposures; instead, reliance was placed on TCR beta sequences and their occurrence across donors. In an earlier analysis of 587 of the donors, high-throughput TCR beta sequencing was used to judge whether each TCR beta V gene segment behaved as functional or pseudogenic. Alongside the repertoire data, information on donor age, sex, ethnicity and CMV serostatus was compiled. Because of strong linkage in the cohort, roughly five DR-DQ haplotypes were treated as single units for association and clustering. All discovery cohort repertoires had been generated using a single sequencing platform. The number of typed donors differed by locus: roughly 620-630 for A, B, C, DRB1 and DQB1; approximately 520 for DQA1; 600 to 610 for DPA1; and roughly 490 for DPB1. Among around 400 genotyped donors of the cohort, an average of roughly 230,000 unique TCR beta nucleotide sequences was sequenced per donor, of which roughly 18% were non-productive. In addition to the first cohort of roughly 670 subjects, a separate validation cohort of approximately 130 different subjects was used.

The library relied on the immunoSEQ multiplex PCR assay. The multiplex PCR relied on a mix of 60 forward primers for TCR Vbeta segments and 13 reverse primers for TCR Jbeta segments. Amplification of the CDR3 region of rearranged TCR beta genes was performed with a multiplex PCR assay on genomic DNA. The Illumina HiSeq System was used to sequence the amplified TCR beta libraries as 87-base-pair reads. The authors processed their data as follows. A later analysis tallied around 87 million unique TCR beta chains across the 666 repertoires, and approximately 12 million of those chains were shared by two or more donors. Raw reads were error-corrected and collapsed into unique sequences with a nearest-neighbor algorithm that merged closely related sequences to remove PCR and sequencing errors. Alignment of CDR3 sequences to IMGT reference sequences was used to assign V, D and J gene segments. For a sequence to be retained, a match of at least six nucleotides was required to both a V gene segment and a J gene segment. A rearrangement counted as productive if the CDR3 had no stop codons and remained in frame with V and J, and every other rearrangement counted as non-productive. CDR3 was defined by IMGT convention, running from the second conserved V-encoded cysteine to the conserved J-encoded phenylalanine. Sequences without an unambiguous match to a single V gene segment were excluded from the earlier analysis of 450 to 750 of the donors. In an earlier analysis of 587 of the donors, V segments were called functional above 56.7% productive rearrangements and were called segregating when the between-donor standard deviation exceeded 5%. A statistical classification framework was built to diagnose cytomegalovirus status from the catalog of TCR beta chain sequences. A later analysis assigned V and J genes by comparing TCR nucleotide sequences with IMGT/GENE-DB human TR gene sequences. Using the TCRdist pipeline, a later analysis assigned CDR3 sequences along with most-parsimonious VDJ recombination scenarios. In a later analysis, each TCR beta chain was defined by its CDR3 amino acid sequence together with its V-gene family, and reads lacking a unique V-gene family were excluded. A later analysis removed roughly 590 highly shared, low-generation-probability nucleotide sequences to deal with suspected cross-contamination and a sequencing artifact. For each public chain, a later analysis derived a clonal expansion index from normalized ranks of inferred template counts within each repertoire. Generation probabilities in a later analysis came from a VDJ recombination model fitted to out-of-frame rearrangements, and those results were checked against IGoR. In a later analysis, hypergeometric tests were used to score TCR-TCR, TCR-HLA and TCR-CMV co-occurrence, with a repertoire-size bias correction applied to TCR pairs. False discovery rates were estimated in a later analysis by permuting HLA or CMV assignments 20 times. In a later analysis, co-occurring TCRs were grouped using DBSCAN, with TCRdist sequence similarity added in when clustering inside HLA-allele-positive subsets. Co-occurrence clustering excluded repertoires with fewer than 30,000 or more than 120,000 public chains, plus five with anomalous nucleotide sharing. Not all clones reach the TCRdb copy of this immuneACCESS table, which keeps in-frame sequences only. Checked studies attribute under half of the gap to unresolved V genes and leave the rest unexplained. That table furnishes V, J and clone size, whereas the DNA furnished D and trimming. The sample profile shows 140,000 to 150,000 clones; 75% to 85% of them were found once. The top ten hold around 4.1% of the sample.

The cohort consisted of approximately 690 healthy bone marrow donors. Cohort members were all nominally healthy when sampled, although unrecorded immune exposures were likely present. The donor tested CMV seronegative and was one of the 352 seronegative cohort members. Every donor gave a peripheral blood sample, and the peripheral blood mononuclear cells from that sample were used for TCR beta sequencing. The Qiagen DNeasy Blood Extraction Kit was used to extract genomic DNA from the blood cell samples. The CDR3 contains 13 residues, cysteine and phenylalanine counted. Just CDR3 DNA is preserved here, 39 bases in frame from base 1. The germline V gene (reference sequence) specifies GTSNPN as CDR1 and SVGIG as CDR2. A remark on this clone: Its recognized antigen is unknown. No much larger clonotype is one base removed from it; base qualities were not supplied.

What the authors observed across the whole study: According to a later genetic analysis, donors in an Asian-associated ancestry cluster had fewer N-insertions in productive TCRs than the roughly 700-donor mean. Strong co-occurrence of HLA alleles, especially DR and DQ, made assigning TCR associations to individual alleles difficult. According to a later analysis, most CMV-associated TCR beta chains appeared to be HLA-restricted, and the HLA associations seemed to be driven largely by CMV exposure. HLA typing was unavailable for some donors at each locus, so association tests used only the typed subset. Some IMGT-functional V segments, including TRBV6-2 and TRBV6-3, could not be distinguished by the 87-base-pair reads and were therefore excluded. Because counts were too low, some 17 rarely observed V segments, including chromosome 9 orphons, were excluded from the earlier analysis of under 650 of the donors. A further reported finding was that TCR beta sequences accurately predicted the HLA-A and HLA-B alleles for most subjects in the first cohort. A few of the identified cytomegalovirus-associated TCR beta chains were confirmed in vitro to be specific for cytomegalovirus antigens. In this cohort, only TCR beta chains were sequenced, and detectable features were limited by the absence of alpha or paired-chain data. For the cohort, immune exposure information was limited to CMV serostatus. The sequencing pipeline was judged likely to have produced a cluster of highly shared sequence variants as a technical artifact. The classifier was reported to diagnose cytomegalovirus status with high specificity and sensitivity in both the original and validation cohorts. The authors suggested that the approach could potentially be generalized to other disease states and immunological phenotypes. In an earlier analysis of 587 of the donors, most TCR beta V segments appeared in productive rearrangements about 87% or about 30% of the time, broadly matching IMGT annotations. In a later analysis, more than 15,000 TCR beta sequences were associated with specific HLA alleles at a false discovery rate of 0.05. In a later analysis, HLA-associated TCR beta chains were found to be more clonally expanded and to have lower generation probabilities than equally common non-associated chains. Presence/absence analyses assumed roughly uniform sequencing depth across donors, an assumption that may not hold. V-gene and J-gene trimming of TCR beta chains was associated with a missense DCLRE1C variant in a later genetic analysis, and the association was replicated in an independent cohort. A total of roughly 160 TCR beta chains were listed by the study as associated with cytomegalovirus. A later analysis found that TCR association rates varied across HLA loci, with DRB1 alleles showing the most associated TCRs and HLA-C alleles the fewest. Across donors, most TCR sequences were observed very rarely, whereas some public TCRs were present in many individuals. Correlated functional status among segregating V segments might reflect linkage disequilibrium, but an unknown experimental factor could not be ruled out. A later analysis reported that several top co-occurrence clusters appeared linked to parvovirus B19, influenza, CMV and Epstein-Barr virus.

The source is a man aged 35 to 55 in good health and CMV-seronegative. The chain links TRBV30 with TRBJ2-5, with TRBD1 identical over 8 junction bases. The last part of the DNA fits TRBJ2-7 better; the J call may be wrong. The sequenced sample consisted of PBMCs. The nucleotides read TGTGCCTGGAGATTACCCGACAGGGGCGAGCAGTACTTC. Its translation reads: CAWRLPDRGEQYF.